These 3 T cell receptor beta chains were all obtained from the same sample, sequenced in a study of blood T cell repertoires in COVID-19. TCRdb keeps only in-frame clones here, not all; method: immunoSEQ multiplex PCR. This table has roughly 61,000 clones, about 66% appearing once. Sequencing was carried out using PBMCs or T cells enriched from blood (not recorded which). The source of these receptors is a woman aged 55-69 years who had been exposed to COVID-19.

This clone was seen more than once but under ten times. This chain links TRBV5-1 with TRBJ2-1, with TRBD2 matching over 9 bases. Trimming took 5 bases from V and 5 from J; bases not matched to a gene: 5. The CDR3 runs 14 residues. Germline values: CDR1 SGHRS, CDR2 YFSETQ. The CDR3 protein is CASRVLAGNNEQFF. CDR3 coding DNA: TGCGCCAGCAGAGTCCTAGCGGGAAACAATGAGCAGTTCTTC.

This clone came up a few times. V and J are TRBV28 and TRBJ1-1, with 7 bases lining up with TRBD1. From germline, CDR1 is MDHEN and CDR2 SYDVKM. The CDR3 has 12 residues. The V and J ends lost 5 bases and 11 bases, in that order; junction bases with no gene match: 8. CDR3 amino acids: CASSRTGAFAFF. The CDR3, as DNA: TGTGCCAGCAGTCGGACAGGCGCCTTCGCTTTCTTT.

The chain carries TRBV2 and TRBJ2-7; a weak D match, TRBD1 (5 bases). V lost 8 bases, J lost 4 bases, and 12 bases lay in between. The CDR3 contains 12 residues. CDR1 and CDR2 (germline): SNHLY, FYNNEI. CDR3 amino acids: CASGPGQYEQYF. CDR3 DNA sequence: TGTGCCAGCGGGCCAGGGCAGTACGAGCAGTACTTC.